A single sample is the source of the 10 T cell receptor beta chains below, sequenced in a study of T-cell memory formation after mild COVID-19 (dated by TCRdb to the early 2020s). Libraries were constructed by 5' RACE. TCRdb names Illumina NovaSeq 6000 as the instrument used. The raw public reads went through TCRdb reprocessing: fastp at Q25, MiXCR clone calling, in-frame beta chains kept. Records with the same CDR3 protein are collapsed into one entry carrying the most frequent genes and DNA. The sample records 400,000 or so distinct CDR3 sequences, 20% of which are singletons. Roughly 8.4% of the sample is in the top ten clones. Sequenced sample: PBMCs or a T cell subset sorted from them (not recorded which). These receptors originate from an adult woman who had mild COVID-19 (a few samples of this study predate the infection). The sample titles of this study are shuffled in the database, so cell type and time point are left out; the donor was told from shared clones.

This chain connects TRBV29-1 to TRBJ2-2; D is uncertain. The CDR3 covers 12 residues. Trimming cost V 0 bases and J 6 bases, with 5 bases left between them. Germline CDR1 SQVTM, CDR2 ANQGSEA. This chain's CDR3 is CSVEDLPGELFF. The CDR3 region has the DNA TGCAGCGTTGAAGATCTCCCCGGGGAGCTGTTTTTT.

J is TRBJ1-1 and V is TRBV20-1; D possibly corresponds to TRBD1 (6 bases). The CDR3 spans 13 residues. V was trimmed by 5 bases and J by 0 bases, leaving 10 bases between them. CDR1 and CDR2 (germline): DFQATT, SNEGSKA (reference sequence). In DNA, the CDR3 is TGCAGTGCTCCTGACAGGATGAACACTGAAGCTTTCTTT. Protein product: CSAPDRMNTEAFF.

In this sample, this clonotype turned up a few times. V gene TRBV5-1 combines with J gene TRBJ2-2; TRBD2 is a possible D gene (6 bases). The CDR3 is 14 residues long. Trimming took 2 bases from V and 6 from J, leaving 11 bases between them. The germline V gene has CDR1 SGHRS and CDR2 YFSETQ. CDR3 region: CASSFDWGAGELFF. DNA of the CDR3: TGCGCCAGCAGCTTCGATTGGGGGGCCGGGGAGCTGTTTTTT. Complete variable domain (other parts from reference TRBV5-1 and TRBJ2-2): KAGVTQTPRYLIKTRGQQVTLSCSPISGHRSVSWYQQTPGQGLQFLFEYFSETQRNKGNFPGRFSGRQFSNSRSEMNVSTLELGDSALYLCASSFDWGAGELFFGEGSRLTVL.

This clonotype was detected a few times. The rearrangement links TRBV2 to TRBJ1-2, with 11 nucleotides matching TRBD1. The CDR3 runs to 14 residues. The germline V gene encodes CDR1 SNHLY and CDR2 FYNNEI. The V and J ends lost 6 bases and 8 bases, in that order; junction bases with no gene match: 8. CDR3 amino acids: CASRMDRGHNGYTF. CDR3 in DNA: TGTGCCAGCAGAATGGACAGGGGGCATAACGGCTACACCTTC.

The CDR3, as DNA: TGCGCCAGCAGCCAAGACTGGTCCTTACCCTACGAGCAGTACTTC. This encodes CASSQDWSLPYEQYF. The chain uses TRBV4-1 and TRBJ2-7; D not certain. The CDR3 extends over 15 amino acids. The germline V and J ends were trimmed by 0 bases and 2 bases, with 11 bases remaining between them. Germline V gene lookup returns CDR1 MGHRA and CDR2 YSYEKL.

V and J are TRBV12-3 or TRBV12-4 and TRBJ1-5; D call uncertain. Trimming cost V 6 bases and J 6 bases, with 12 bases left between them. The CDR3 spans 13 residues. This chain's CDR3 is CASSSLTSQPQHF. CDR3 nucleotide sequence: TGTGCCAGCAGCTCACTGACCAGTCAGCCCCAGCATTTT.

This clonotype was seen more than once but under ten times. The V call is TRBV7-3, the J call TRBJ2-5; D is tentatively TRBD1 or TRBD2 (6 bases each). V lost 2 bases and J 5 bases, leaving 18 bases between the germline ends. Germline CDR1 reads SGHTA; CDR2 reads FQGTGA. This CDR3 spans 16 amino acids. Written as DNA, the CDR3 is TGTGCCAGCAGCTTACGGGGGCGGGTATCGGCGGAGACCCAGTACTTC. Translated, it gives CASSLRGRVSAETQYF.

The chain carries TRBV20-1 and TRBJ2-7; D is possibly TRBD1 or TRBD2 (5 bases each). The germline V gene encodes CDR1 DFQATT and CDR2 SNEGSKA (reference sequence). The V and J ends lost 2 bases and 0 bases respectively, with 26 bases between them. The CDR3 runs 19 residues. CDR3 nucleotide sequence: TGCAGTGCTAGACTTGGCCGGGACGGTCACCCGGCGTACTCCTACGAGCAGTACTTC. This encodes CSARLGRDGHPAYSYEQYF.

CDR3 in amino acids: CSAWTGVNYGYTF. The CDR3 nucleotides are TGCAGTGCTTGGACAGGGGTTAACTATGGCTACACCTTC. V and J are TRBV20-1 and TRBJ1-2, with 9 nucleotides matching TRBD1. Germline V gene lookup returns CDR1 DFQATT and CDR2 SNEGSKA (reference sequence). Trimming at V came to 5 bases and at J to 1 base, leaving 2 bases not matched to a gene. The length of the CDR3 is 13 residues.

The CDR3, as DNA: TGTGCCAGCAGACGGACAGGGGGGAACTCTGGGGCCAACGTCCTGACTTTC. This gives the protein CASRRTGGNSGANVLTF. V is TRBV4-2 and J is TRBJ2-6; 10 positions match TRBD1. Germline trimming cut 6 bases from V and 0 bases from J; bases unmatched to any gene: 5. The CDR3 contains 17 residues. The germline CDR1 and CDR2 sequences are LGHNA and YNFKEQ.